The next 5 T cell receptor beta chains were all read from a single sample in a study of radiation and T cells in renal cell carcinoma. Indicated time point: baseline pretreatment blood. Treatment described: 15 Gy SBRT to primary tumor, nephrectomy 4 weeks later. The data were produced by immunoSEQ multiplex PCR, yet TCRdb's version contains in-frame clones alone and is incomplete. There are some 150,000 clones in the sample; over 80% occur only once, and less than 25% lies in the top ten. The source was blood, collected from a patient whose treatment included radiotherapy and nephrectomy. These receptors originate from a woman aged 45-65 years with renal cell carcinoma.

This chain connects TRBV6-1 to TRBJ2-5; 8 bases are shared with TRBD1. Germline V gene sequence: CDR1 MNHNS, CDR2 SASEGT. The ends lost 2 bases at V and 1 base at J; junction bases unmatched: 9. The CDR3 runs 17 residues. CDR3 residues: CASSESPGRGPQETQYF. Here the CDR3 DNA reads TGTGCCAGCAGTGAATCCCCAGGCAGGGGGCCCCAAGAGACCCAGTACTTC.

V gene TRBV19 combines with J gene TRBJ1-2, with D perhaps matching TRBD1 (5 bases). The CDR3 is 12 amino acids. Per the germline V gene, CDR1 is LNHDA and CDR2 is SQIVND (reference sequence). Trimming took off 10 bases at V and 0 bases at J, with 9 bases between the two ends. CDR3 nucleotides: TGTGCCACAGGGCCAGCTAACTATGGCTACACCTTC. It specifies CATGPANYGYTF.

This chain joins TRBV5-1 and TRBJ2-2; maybe TRBD1 (5 bases). The V gene's germline CDR1 is SGHRS and CDR2 YFSETQ. The CDR3 totals 15 residues. V was pared by 1 base and J by 2 bases, with 9 bases between. The CDR3 DNA reads as TGCGCCAGCAGCTTGAGGCAGGGAAACACCGGGGAGCTGTTTTTT. It codes for CASSLRQGNTGELFF.

V and J are TRBV27 and TRBJ2-3; D is perhaps TRBD2 (6 bases). CDR3 length: 15 residues. CDR1 is MNHEY, CDR2 SMNVEV, per germline (reference sequence). Between the trimmed V and J ends, which lost 7 bases and 11 bases, there was a span of 25 bases. CDR3 region: CASTPALAEVKMQYF. Written as DNA, the CDR3 is TGTGCCAGCACTCCCGCACTAGCTGAAGTTAAGATGCAGTATTTT.

V and J are TRBV5-4 and TRBJ2-3; 9 bases match TRBD1. Trimming took 1 base from V and 0 from J; bases not matched to a gene: 3. Germline CDR1 SGHNT, CDR2 YYREEE (reference sequence). This CDR3 spans 16 amino acids. The CDR3 nucleotides read TGTGCCAGCAGCTTGAAGACAGGGGGTAGCACAGATACGCAGTATTTT. Translation: CASSLKTGGSTDTQYF.